This TCR beta chain was captured by sequencing in a study of shared clonotypes between healthy human individuals. The germline CDR1 and CDR2 sequences are MGHRA and YSYEKL. The CDR3 extends over 18 amino acids. Losses at the gene ends were 0 bases for V and 2 bases for J; bases not matched to a gene: 5. Each of the donors was a healthy adult who was HIV-negative and had not had a recent acute infection or vaccination. Each PCR replicate run on unsorted PBMC took in 250 to 300 ng DNA, tens of thousands of T cell genomes. The method was immunoSEQ multiplex PCR; TCRdb's version includes in-frame clones alone and lacks a portion of them. Here the sample spans around 500,000 clones, 76% being singletons.

The source material was PBMCs. This TCR derives from a woman aged 40-49 years in good health. Some clones in this sample may be carry-over from other donors' samples. This chain connects TRBV4-1 to TRBJ2-3; TRBD2 matches 13 bases. DNA for the CDR3: TGCGCCAGCAGCCAAGATGTAGGACTAGCGGGAGTCACAGATACGCAGTATTTT. As protein: CASSQDVGLAGVTDTQYF.